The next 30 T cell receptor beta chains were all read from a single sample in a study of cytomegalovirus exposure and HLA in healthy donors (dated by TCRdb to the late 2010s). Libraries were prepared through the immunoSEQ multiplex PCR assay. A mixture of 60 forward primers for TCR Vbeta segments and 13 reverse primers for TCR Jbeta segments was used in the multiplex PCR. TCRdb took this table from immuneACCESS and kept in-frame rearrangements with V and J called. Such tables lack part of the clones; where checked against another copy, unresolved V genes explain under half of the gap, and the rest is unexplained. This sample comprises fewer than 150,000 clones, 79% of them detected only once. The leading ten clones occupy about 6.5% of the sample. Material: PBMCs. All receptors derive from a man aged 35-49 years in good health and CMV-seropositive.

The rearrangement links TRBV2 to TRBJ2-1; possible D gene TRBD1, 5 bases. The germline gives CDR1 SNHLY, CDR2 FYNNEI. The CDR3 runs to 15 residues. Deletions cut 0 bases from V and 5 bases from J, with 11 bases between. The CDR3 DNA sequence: TGTGCCAGCAGTGAAGCAGGGGTTGAAAACAATGAGCAGTTCTTC. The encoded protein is CASSEAGVENNEQFF.

CDR3 loop: CAWSAGGATYNEQFF. The CDR3 DNA reads TGTGCCTGGAGTGCAGGGGGCGCAACCTACAATGAGCAGTTCTTC. The gene calls are TRBV30 and TRBJ2-1; 8 positions match TRBD1. CDR3 length: 15 amino acids. The germline V gene encodes CDR1 GTSNPN and CDR2 SVGIG (reference sequence). Losses at the gene ends were 1 base for V and 2 bases for J; bases not matched to a gene: 4.

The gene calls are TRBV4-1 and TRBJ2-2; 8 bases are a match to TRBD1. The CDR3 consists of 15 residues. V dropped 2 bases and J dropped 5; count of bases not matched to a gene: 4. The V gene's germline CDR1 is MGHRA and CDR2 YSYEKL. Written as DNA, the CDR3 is TGCGCCAGCAGCCAACAGGGGGCGGGTACCGGGGAGCTGTTTTTT. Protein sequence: CASSQQGAGTGELFF.

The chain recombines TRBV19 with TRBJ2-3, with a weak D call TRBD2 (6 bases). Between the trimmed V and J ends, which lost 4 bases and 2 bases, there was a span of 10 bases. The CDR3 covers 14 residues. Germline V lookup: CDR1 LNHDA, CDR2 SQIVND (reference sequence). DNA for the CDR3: TGTGCCAGTAGTACCTGGGACTCCACAGATACGCAGTATTTT. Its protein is CASSTWDSTDTQYF.

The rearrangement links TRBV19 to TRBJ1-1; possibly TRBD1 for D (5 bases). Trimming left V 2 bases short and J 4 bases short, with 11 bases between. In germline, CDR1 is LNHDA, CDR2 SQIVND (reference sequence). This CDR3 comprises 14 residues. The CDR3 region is CASSIKGGTTEAFF. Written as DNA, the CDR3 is TGTGCCAGTAGTATAAAGGGAGGGACCACTGAAGCTTTCTTT.

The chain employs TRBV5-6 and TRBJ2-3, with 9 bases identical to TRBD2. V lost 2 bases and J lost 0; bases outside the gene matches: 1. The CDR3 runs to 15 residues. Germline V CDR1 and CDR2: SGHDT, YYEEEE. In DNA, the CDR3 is TGTGCCAGCAGCTTCCTAGCGGGGAGCACAGATACGCAGTATTTT. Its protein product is CASSFLAGSTDTQYF. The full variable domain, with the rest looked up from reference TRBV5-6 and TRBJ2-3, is DAGVTQSPTHLIKTRGQQVTLRCSPKSGHDTVSWYQQALGQGPQFIFQYYEEEERQRGNFPDRFSGHQFPNYSSELNVNALLLGDSALYLCASSFLAGSTDTQYFGPGTRLTVL.

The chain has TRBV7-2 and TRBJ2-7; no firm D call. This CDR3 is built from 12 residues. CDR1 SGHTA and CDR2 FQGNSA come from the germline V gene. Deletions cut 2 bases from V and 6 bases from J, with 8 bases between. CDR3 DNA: TGTGCCAGCAGCTTAATGGCTTTCGAGCAGTACTTC. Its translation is CASSLMAFEQYF. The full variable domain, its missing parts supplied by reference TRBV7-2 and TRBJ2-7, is GAGVSQSPSNKVTEKGKDVELRCDPISGHTALYWYRQSLGQGLEFLIYFQGNSAPDKSGLPSDRFSAERTGGSVSTLTIQRTQQEDSAVYLCASSLMAFEQYFGPGTRLTVT.

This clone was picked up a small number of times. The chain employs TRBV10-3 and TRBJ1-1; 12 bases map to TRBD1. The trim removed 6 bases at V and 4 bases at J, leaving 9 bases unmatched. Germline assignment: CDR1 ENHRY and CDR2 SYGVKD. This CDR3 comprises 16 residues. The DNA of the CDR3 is TGTGCCATCAGGAAGGGGACAGGGGGCGGTGGCACTGAAGCTTTCTTT. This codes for CAIRKGTGGGGTEAFF.

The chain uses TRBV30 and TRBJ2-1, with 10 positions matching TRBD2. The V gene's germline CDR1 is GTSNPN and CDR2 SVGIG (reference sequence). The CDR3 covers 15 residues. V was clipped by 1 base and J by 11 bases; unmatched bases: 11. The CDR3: CAWSGASGRAEKQFF. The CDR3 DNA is TGTGCCTGGAGTGGAGCGAGCGGGAGGGCAGAGAAGCAGTTCTTC. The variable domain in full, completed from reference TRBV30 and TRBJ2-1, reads SQTIHQWPATLVQPVGSPLSLECTVEGTSNPNLYWYRQAAGRGLQLLFYSVGIGQISSEVPQNLSASRPQDRQFILSSKKLLLSDSGFYLCAWSGASGRAEKQFFGPGTRLTVL.

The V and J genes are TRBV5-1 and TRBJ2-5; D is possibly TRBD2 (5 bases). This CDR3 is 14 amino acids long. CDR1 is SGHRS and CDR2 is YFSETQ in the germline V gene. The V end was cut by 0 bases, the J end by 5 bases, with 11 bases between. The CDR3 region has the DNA TGCGCCAGCAGCTTGGCCGCGGGTAGGGAGACCCAGTACTTC. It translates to CASSLAAGRETQYF.

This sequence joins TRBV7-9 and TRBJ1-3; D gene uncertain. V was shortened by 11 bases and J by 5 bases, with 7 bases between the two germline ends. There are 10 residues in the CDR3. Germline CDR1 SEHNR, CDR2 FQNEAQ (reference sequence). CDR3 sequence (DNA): TGTGCCGGAGCGCGAAACACCATATATTTT. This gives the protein CAGARNTIYF.

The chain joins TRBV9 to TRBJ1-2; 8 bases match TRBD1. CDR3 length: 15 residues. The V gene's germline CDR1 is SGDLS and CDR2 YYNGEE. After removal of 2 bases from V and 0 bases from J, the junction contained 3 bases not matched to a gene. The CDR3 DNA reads TGTGCCAGCAGCGTCCACAGGGGGTCTAACTATGGCTACACCTTC. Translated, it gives CASSVHRGSNYGYTF. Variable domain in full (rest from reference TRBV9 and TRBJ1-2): DSGVTQTPKHLITATGQRVTLRCSPRSGDLSVYWYQQSLDQGLQFLIQYYNGEERAKGNILERFSAQQFPDLHSELNLSSLELGDSALYFCASSVHRGSNYGYTFGSGTRLTVV.

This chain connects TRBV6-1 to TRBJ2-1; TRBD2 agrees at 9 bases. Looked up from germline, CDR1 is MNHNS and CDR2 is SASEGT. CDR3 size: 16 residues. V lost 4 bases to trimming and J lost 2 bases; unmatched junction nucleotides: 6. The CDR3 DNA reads TGTGCCAGCAGTGGGAGGGGCGGGAGGGCCTACAATGAGCAGTTCTTC. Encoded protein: CASSGRGGRAYNEQFF.

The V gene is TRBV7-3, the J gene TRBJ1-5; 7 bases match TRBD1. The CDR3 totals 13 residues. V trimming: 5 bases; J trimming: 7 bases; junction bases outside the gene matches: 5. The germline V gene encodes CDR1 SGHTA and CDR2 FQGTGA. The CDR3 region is CASSPDRNQPQHF. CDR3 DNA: TGTGCCAGCAGCCCGGACAGGAACCAGCCCCAGCATTTT.

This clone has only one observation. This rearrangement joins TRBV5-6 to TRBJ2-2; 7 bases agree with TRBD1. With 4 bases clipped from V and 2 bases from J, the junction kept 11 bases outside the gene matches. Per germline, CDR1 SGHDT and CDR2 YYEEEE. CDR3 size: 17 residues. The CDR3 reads CASSPLGQEGNTGELFF. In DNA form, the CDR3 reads TGTGCCAGCAGCCCACTCGGACAGGAAGGTAACACCGGGGAGCTGTTTTTT. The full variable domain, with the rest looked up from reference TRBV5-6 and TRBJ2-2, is DAGVTQSPTHLIKTRGQQVTLRCSPKSGHDTVSWYQQALGQGPQFIFQYYEEEERQRGNFPDRFSGHQFPNYSSELNVNALLLGDSALYLCASSPLGQEGNTGELFFGEGSRLTVL.

The CDR3 sequence is CASSELGTTYEQYF. In DNA form, the CDR3 reads TGTGCCAGCAGTGAACTAGGGACAACCTACGAGCAGTACTTC. This chain uses TRBV2 with TRBJ2-7; TRBD1 is a possible D gene (6 bases). The CDR3 sequence is 14 residues long. V lost 2 bases and J lost 2, with 10 bases in between. CDR1 SNHLY and CDR2 FYNNEI come from the germline V gene.

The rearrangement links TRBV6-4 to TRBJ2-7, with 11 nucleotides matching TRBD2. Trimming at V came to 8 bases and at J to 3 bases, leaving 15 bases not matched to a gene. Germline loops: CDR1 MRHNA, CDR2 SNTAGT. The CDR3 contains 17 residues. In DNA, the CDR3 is TGTGCCAGCGAGGGGACTAGCGGCTATCGAACAGACTACGAGCAGTACTTC. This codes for CASEGTSGYRTDYEQYF.

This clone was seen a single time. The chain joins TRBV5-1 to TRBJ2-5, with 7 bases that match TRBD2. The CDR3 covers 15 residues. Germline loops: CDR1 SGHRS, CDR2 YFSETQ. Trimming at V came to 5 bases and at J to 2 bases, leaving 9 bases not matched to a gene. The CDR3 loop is CASRLPSGGQETQYF. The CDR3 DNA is TGCGCCAGCAGGCTACCGTCGGGAGGACAAGAGACCCAGTACTTC.

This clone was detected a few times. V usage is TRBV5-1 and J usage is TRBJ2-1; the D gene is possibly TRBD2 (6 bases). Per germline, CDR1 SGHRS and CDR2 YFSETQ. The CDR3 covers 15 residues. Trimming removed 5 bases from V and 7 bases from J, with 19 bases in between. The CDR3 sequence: CASSPTSGSKNEQFF. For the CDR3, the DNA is TGCGCCAGCAGTCCCACCTCCGGGAGTAAGAATGAGCAGTTCTTC.

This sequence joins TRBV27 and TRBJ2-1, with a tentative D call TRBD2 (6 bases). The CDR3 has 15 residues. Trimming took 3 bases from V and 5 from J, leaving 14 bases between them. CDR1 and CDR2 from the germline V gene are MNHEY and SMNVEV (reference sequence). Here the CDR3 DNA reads TGTGCCAGCAGTTTTGGGGGACTGAGCAACAATGAGCAGTTCTTC. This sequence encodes CASSFGGLSNNEQFF.

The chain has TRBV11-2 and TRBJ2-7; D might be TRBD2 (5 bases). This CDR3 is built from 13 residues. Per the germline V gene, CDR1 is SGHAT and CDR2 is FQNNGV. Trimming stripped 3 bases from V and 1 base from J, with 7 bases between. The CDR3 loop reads CASSFGISYEQYF. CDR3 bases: TGTGCCAGCAGCTTCGGGATATCCTACGAGCAGTACTTC.

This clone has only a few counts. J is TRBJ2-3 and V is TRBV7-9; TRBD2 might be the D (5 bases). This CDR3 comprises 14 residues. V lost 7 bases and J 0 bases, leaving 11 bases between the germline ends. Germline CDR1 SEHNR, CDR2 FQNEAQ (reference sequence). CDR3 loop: CASILSESTDTQYF. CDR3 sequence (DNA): TGTGCCAGCATCCTTAGCGAGAGCACAGATACGCAGTATTTT.

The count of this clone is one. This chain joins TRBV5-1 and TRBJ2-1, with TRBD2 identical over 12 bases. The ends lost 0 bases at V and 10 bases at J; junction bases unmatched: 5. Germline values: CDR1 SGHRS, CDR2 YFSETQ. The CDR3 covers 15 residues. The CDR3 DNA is TGCGCCAGCAGCTTGGGACTAGCGGGAGTAGGGGAGCAGTTCTTC. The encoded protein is CASSLGLAGVGEQFF.

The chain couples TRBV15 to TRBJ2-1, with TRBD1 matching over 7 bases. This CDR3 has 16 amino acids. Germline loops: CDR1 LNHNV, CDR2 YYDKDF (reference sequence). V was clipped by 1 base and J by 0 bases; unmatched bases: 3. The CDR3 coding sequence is TGTGCCACCAGCAGAGCGAACAGGGGCTCCTACAATGAGCAGTTCTTC. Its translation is CATSRANRGSYNEQFF.

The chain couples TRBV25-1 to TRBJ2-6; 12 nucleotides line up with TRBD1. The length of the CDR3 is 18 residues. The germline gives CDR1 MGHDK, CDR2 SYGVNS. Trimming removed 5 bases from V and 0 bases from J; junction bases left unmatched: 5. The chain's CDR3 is CASSYRDRGLSGANVLTF. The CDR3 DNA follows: TGTGCCAGCAGTTACCGGGACAGGGGGCTCTCTGGGGCCAACGTCCTGACTTTC.

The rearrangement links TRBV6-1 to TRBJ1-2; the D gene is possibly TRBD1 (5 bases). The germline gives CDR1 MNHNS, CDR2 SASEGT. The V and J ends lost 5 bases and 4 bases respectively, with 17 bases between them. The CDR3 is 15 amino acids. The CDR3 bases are TGTGCCAGCAGTACGACAGAAAAGCGCCCCTATGGCTACACCTTC. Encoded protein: CASSTTEKRPYGYTF.

DNA of the CDR3: TGTGCCAGCAGTGTTCGGCGGGCAGAGTATGGCTACACCTTC. Its protein product is CASSVRRAEYGYTF. The V gene is TRBV2, the J gene TRBJ1-2; D uncertain. The CDR3 is made up of 14 amino acids. V lost 4 bases to trimming and J lost 5 bases, with 14 bases between them. Per germline, CDR1 SNHLY and CDR2 FYNNEI.

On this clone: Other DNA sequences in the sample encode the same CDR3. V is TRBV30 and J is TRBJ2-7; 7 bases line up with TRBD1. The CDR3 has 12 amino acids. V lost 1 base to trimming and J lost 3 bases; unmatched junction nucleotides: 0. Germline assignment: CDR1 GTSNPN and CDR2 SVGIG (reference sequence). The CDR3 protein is CAWSGQGYEQYF. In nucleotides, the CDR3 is TGTGCCTGGAGTGGACAGGGCTACGAGCAGTACTTC. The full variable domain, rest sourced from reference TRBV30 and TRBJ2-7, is SQTIHQWPATLVQPVGSPLSLECTVEGTSNPNLYWYRQAAGRGLQLLFYSVGIGQISSEVPQNLSASRPQDRQFILSSKKLLLSDSGFYLCAWSGQGYEQYFGPGTRLTVT.

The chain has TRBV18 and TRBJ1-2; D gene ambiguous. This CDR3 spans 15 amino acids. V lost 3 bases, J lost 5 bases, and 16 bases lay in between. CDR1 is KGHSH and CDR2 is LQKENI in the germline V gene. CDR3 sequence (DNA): TGTGCCAGCTCACCCCCACGTTTCGGAGGGTATGGCTACACCTTC. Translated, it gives CASSPPRFGGYGYTF.

The CDR3 sequence is CASSLARNPSTGELFF. The CDR3 coding sequence is TGCGCCAGCAGCTTGGCTCGAAACCCGAGCACCGGGGAGCTGTTTTTT. V and J are TRBV5-1 and TRBJ2-2; D uncertain. There are 16 residues in the CDR3. The ends were cut back, 0 bases at V and 4 bases at J, with 13 bases in the middle. Germline loops: CDR1 SGHRS, CDR2 YFSETQ.